This T cell receptor (beta chain) is from a study of Graves' ophthalmopathy and Graves' hyperthyroidism. Study summary: Ahead of any treatment, peripheral blood was obtained at the initial diagnosis.

The authors amplified TCR beta CDR3 regions, and they did so from RNA transcripts for repertoire sequencing. An opening RT-PCR round employed HTBI primers and preceded a second-round multiplex PCR. TCRdb independently ran MiXCR on the multiplex PCR reads; one entry per CDR3 protein. The sample includes some 360,000 distinct CDR3 sequences, approximately 18% of them seen just once. Germline-derived CDR1 and CDR2 are MDHEN and SYDVKM. The CDR3 contains 13 residues. The ends were cut back, 9 bases at V and 3 bases at J, with 12 bases in the middle. This clonotype has at least ten counts. Uncontrolled infections, pregnancy, lactation or other autoimmune diseases led to patient exclusion.

Sample: peripheral blood. The chain is built from TRBV28 and TRBJ1-5, with D perhaps matching TRBD1 (5 bases). This sequence originates from an adult woman with stable Graves' hyperthyroidism. CDR3 DNA sequence: TGTGCCAGTACCGGGACCTACAATCAGCCCCAGCATTTT. Its protein is CASTGTYNQPQHF.